What follows are 24 T cell receptor beta chains derived from one specimen sequenced in a study of CD8 T cells in ankylosing spondylitis. MiXCR, run by TCRdb on the 5' RACE reads, gives a single entry per CDR3 protein. The sample carries 650,000 to 800,000 distinct CDR3 sequences, around 20% recorded once. Study outcomes and limitations: For ankylosing spondylitis blood, a TCR beta motif of roughly 8 highly homologous variants appeared characteristic.

Their target antigens are unknown. Sequences were obtained from blood, either unsorted or a sorted T cell fraction (not recorded which). These receptors all come from a male donor with ankylosing spondylitis.

This chain links TRBV30 with TRBJ2-1; D possibly corresponds to TRBD2 (5 bases). This CDR3 comprises 13 residues. Germline CDR1 GTSNPN, CDR2 SVGIG (reference sequence). The V end was cut by 1 base, the J end by 8 bases, with 12 bases between. The CDR3 here is CAWSADPGDEQFF. In DNA form, the CDR3 reads TGTGCCTGGAGTGCCGACCCCGGGGATGAGCAGTTCTTC. Full variable domain (rest looked up from reference TRBV30 and TRBJ2-1): SQTIHQWPATLVQPVGSPLSLECTVEGTSNPNLYWYRQAAGRGLQLLFYSVGIGQISSEVPQNLSASRPQDRQFILSSKKLLLSDSGFYLCAWSADPGDEQFFGPGTRLTVL.

V gene TRBV12-3 or TRBV12-4 combines with J gene TRBJ2-1; 10 bases line up with TRBD1. CDR3 size: 15 residues. Losses at the gene ends were 6 bases for V and 7 bases for J; bases not matched to a gene: 9. The DNA for the CDR3 is TGTGCCAGCAGCGTAGGGACAGGGGCCTTGAATGAGCAGTTCTTC. It translates to CASSVGTGALNEQFF.

This clonotype was counted only a few times. The J gene is TRBJ2-5, the V gene TRBV5-4; TRBD2 matches 9 bases. Germline V gene data show CDR1 as SGHNT and CDR2 as YYREEE (reference sequence). This CDR3 contains 15 residues. V was clipped by 0 bases and J by 1 base; unmatched bases: 1. CDR3 nucleotides: TGTGCCAGCAGCTTGGAGACTAGCGGCCAAGAGACCCAGTACTTC. Translated, it gives CASSLETSGQETQYF.

The V and J genes are TRBV12-3 or TRBV12-4 and TRBJ1-5; 8 bases are a match to TRBD1. After removal of 4 bases from V and 4 bases from J, the junction contained 3 bases not matched to a gene. The CDR3 is made up of 14 amino acids. DNA for the CDR3: TGTGCCAGCAGTTCATGGACAGGGAATCAGCCCCAGCATTTT. Residues: CASSSWTGNQPQHF.

This clonotype was counted only a few times. J is TRBJ2-3 and V is TRBV6-2 or TRBV6-3; D may correspond to TRBD1 or TRBD2 (5 bases each). Germline CDR1 reads MNHEY; CDR2 reads SVGEGT. The CDR3 has 15 amino acids. Trimming shortened V by 1 base and J by 0 bases, and 8 bases separated the two germline ends. CDR3 sequence (DNA): TGTGCCAGCAGTTACTGGGACGCCAGCACAGATACGCAGTATTTT. Its protein product is CASSYWDASTDTQYF.

This clonotype has only one observation. The rearrangement uses TRBV11-3 and TRBJ2-1; D may be TRBD2 (5 bases). The CDR3 runs to 16 residues. Trimming pared 0 bases from V and 10 bases from J, leaving 19 bases between. Germline V gene lookup returns CDR1 SGHNT and CDR2 YENEEA. In DNA form, the CDR3 reads TGTGCCAGCAGCTTAGATCGGGGTGACACCTGGGAAGAGCAGTTCTTC. Encoded protein: CASSLDRGDTWEEQFF.

This clonotype showed up just a few times. This chain links TRBV20-1 with TRBJ2-1; 9 nucleotides line up with TRBD2. Germline CDR1 reads DFQATT; CDR2 reads SNEGSKA (reference sequence). This CDR3 has 15 residues. With 5 bases clipped from V and 5 bases from J, the junction kept 10 bases outside the gene matches. The CDR3 here is CSALPGLAFNNEQFF. In DNA, the CDR3 is TGCAGTGCTCTTCCGGGACTAGCATTCAACAATGAGCAGTTCTTC.

The chain links TRBV10-3 to TRBJ1-2; weak D call: TRBD1 (5 bases). Germline V lookup: CDR1 ENHRY, CDR2 SYGVKD. The CDR3 is 13 amino acids. Trimming left V 6 bases short and J 2 bases short, with 10 bases between. The CDR3 DNA reads TGTGCCATCAGCGAGGGGAACAACTATGGCTACACCTTC. Residues: CAISEGNNYGYTF.

The V gene is TRBV6-5, the J gene TRBJ2-7, with 11 bases identical to TRBD2. The CDR3 contains 16 residues. Germline-derived CDR1 and CDR2 are MNHEY and SVGAGI. Trimming at V came to 0 bases and at J to 7 bases, leaving 8 bases not matched to a gene. In DNA, the CDR3 is TGTGCCAGCAGTTACTCACTAGCGGGGGCTACGGGGGAGCAGTACTTC. Encoded protein: CASSYSLAGATGEQYF.

Turning to this clonotype: A far larger clone is only one base removed, so a read error is likely. The genes are TRBV12-3 or TRBV12-4 and TRBJ2-7, with D perhaps TRBD1 (5 bases). The germline V and J ends were trimmed by 8 bases and 3 bases, with 11 bases remaining between them. The CDR3 totals 12 residues. The CDR3 DNA is TGTGCCAGCGGTCCCCAGGGCTACGAGCAGTACTTC. This translates into CASGPQGYEQYF.

The rearrangement links TRBV13 to TRBJ2-7, with D tentatively TRBD1 (6 bases). The CDR3 is made up of 14 amino acids. Trimming took off 5 bases at V and 2 bases at J, with 13 bases between the two ends. The germline CDR1 and CDR2 sequences are PRHDT and FYEKMQ (reference sequence). The CDR3 loop is CASSPGTRPYEQYF. The CDR3 nucleotides are TGTGCCAGCAGCCCCGGGACACGTCCCTACGAGCAGTACTTC.

This clonotype was seen more than once but under ten times. CDR3: CASSLGTSESGFF. DNA of the CDR3: TGTGCCAGCAGCTTAGGGACCTCCGAGTCCGGCTTCTTT. The J gene is TRBJ1-1, the V gene TRBV7-9; D call uncertain. The germline V gene has CDR1 SEHNR and CDR2 FQNEAQ (reference sequence). The V end was cut by 1 base, the J end by 14 bases, with 17 bases between. CDR3 length: 13 residues.

This chain uses TRBV29-1 with TRBJ2-2; D remains ambiguous. The germline V gene encodes CDR1 SQVTM and CDR2 ANQGSEA. Trimming removed 2 bases from V and 0 bases from J, with 10 bases in between. This CDR3 region has 15 residues. The CDR3 DNA is TGCAGCGTTGAATTGGGCAGCACGAACACCGGGGAGCTGTTTTTT. As protein: CSVELGSTNTGELFF.

The V call is TRBV20-1, the J call TRBJ2-1; 7 nucleotides align to TRBD2. Germline CDR1 reads DFQATT; CDR2 reads SNEGSKA (reference sequence). V trimming: 3 bases; J trimming: 3 bases; junction bases outside the gene matches: 20. The CDR3 is 19 amino acids. The CDR3 DNA follows: TGCAGTGCTAGGCTTTTAGGCGGGGGAGTAGCGGTATTCTACAATGAGCAGTTCTTC. Its protein is CSARLLGGGVAVFYNEQFF.

This clonotype occurred a few times. The chain couples TRBV9 to TRBJ1-1; tentative D call: TRBD1 (6 bases). Per germline, CDR1 SGDLS and CDR2 YYNGEE. With 4 bases removed from V and 5 bases from J, the gap between germline ends came to 21 bases. The CDR3 extends over 16 amino acids. The CDR3 sequence is CASSSVGGGGMTEAFF. The CDR3 DNA sequence: TGTGCCAGCAGCTCCGTAGGGGGAGGGGGAATGACTGAAGCTTTCTTT.

This clonotype was counted a few times. The chain combines TRBV15 with TRBJ2-6; no clear D gene. The length of the CDR3 is 16 residues. Germline V gene sequence: CDR1 LNHNV, CDR2 YYDKDF (reference sequence). V lost 0 bases, J lost 3 bases, and 9 bases lay in between. CDR3 DNA: TGTGCCACCAGCAGAGACGCGGAACATGGGGCCAACGTCCTGACTTTC. Encoded protein: CATSRDAEHGANVLTF.

This CDR3 is CASSNPCGGSYEQYF. In nucleotides, the CDR3 is TGTGCCAGCAGTAATCCCTGCGGGGGCTCCTACGAGCAGTACTTC. The chain recombines TRBV6-2 or TRBV6-3 with TRBJ2-7; 7 nucleotides match TRBD2. CDR1 MNHEY and CDR2 SVGEGT come from the germline V gene. Trimming removed 5 bases from V and 0 bases from J; junction bases left unmatched: 7. The CDR3 extends over 15 amino acids.

This clonotype was seen only a few times. The chain combines TRBV5-1 with TRBJ2-7; tentatively, D is TRBD1 (7 bases). The germline V gene has CDR1 SGHRS and CDR2 YFSETQ. CDR3 length equals 14 residues. The germline V and J ends were trimmed by 4 bases and 3 bases, with 14 bases remaining between them. The CDR3 coding sequence is TGCGCCAGCAGCGTTGCGGGGACAGACTACGAGCAGTACTTC. As protein: CASSVAGTDYEQYF.

The gene calls are TRBV20-1 and TRBJ1-6; TRBD1 agrees at 10 bases. The CDR3 extends over 18 amino acids. The ends lost 1 base at V and 0 bases at J; junction bases unmatched: 6. The germline gives CDR1 DFQATT, CDR2 SNEGSKA (reference sequence). The CDR3 region is CSARADRGRGSYNSPLHF. CDR3 DNA: TGCAGTGCTAGAGCAGACAGGGGGCGCGGCTCCTATAATTCACCCCTCCACTTT.

CDR3 protein: CASRGTGTNEKLFF. For the CDR3, the DNA is TGTGCCAGCAGGGGGACAGGGACTAATGAAAAACTGTTTTTT. V is TRBV6-1 and J is TRBJ1-4, with TRBD1 identical over 9 bases. The CDR3 sequence is 14 residues long. V shed 6 bases and J 2 bases; nucleotides not matched to a gene: 1. CDR1 and CDR2 (germline): MNHNS, SASEGT.

This clonotype showed up just a few times. The chain joins TRBV7-8 to TRBJ2-4, with 8 bases that match TRBD2. From germline, CDR1 is SGHVS and CDR2 FQNEAQ. The CDR3 length is 17 residues. Losses at the gene ends were 3 bases for V and 3 bases for J; bases not matched to a gene: 10. The CDR3, as DNA: TGTGCCAGCAGCTTGAGGAGCGGGGGACCTTTCAAAAACATTCAGTACTTC. It is translated as CASSLRSGGPFKNIQYF. The whole variable domain, remainder taken from reference TRBV7-8 and TRBJ2-4, is GAGVSQSPRYKVAKRGQDVALRCDPISGHVSLFWYQQALGQGPEFLTYFQNEAQLDKSGLPSDRFFAERPEGSVSTLKIQRTQQEDSAVYLCASSLRSGGPFKNIQYFGAGTRLSVL.

The CDR3, as DNA: TGCAGCGCTACCCGGGGAGACACTGAAGCTTTCTTT. It codes for CSATRGDTEAFF. This sequence joins TRBV29-1 and TRBJ1-1; D is unclear. This CDR3 comprises 12 residues. Germline assignment: CDR1 SQVTM and CDR2 ANQGSEA. Trimming stripped 7 bases from V and 3 bases from J, with 12 bases between. Full variable domain (rest looked up from reference TRBV29-1 and TRBJ1-1): SAVISQKPSRDICQRGTSLTIQCQVDSQVTMMFWYRQQPGQSLTLIATANQGSEATYESGFVIDKFPISRPNLTFSTLTVSNMSPEDSSIYLCSATRGDTEAFFGQGTRLTVV.

The chain has TRBV9 and TRBJ2-5, with 11 positions matching TRBD1. The CDR3 is 17 residues long. In germline, CDR1 is SGDLS, CDR2 YYNGEE. After removal of 5 bases from V and 1 base from J, the junction contained 10 bases not matched to a gene. CDR3 sequence (DNA): TGTGCCAGCAGAACAGCCGGACAGGGGGCATTCCAAGAGACCCAGTACTTC. Translation gives CASRTAGQGAFQETQYF.

The chain recombines TRBV6-2 or TRBV6-3 with TRBJ1-5, with 7 bases aligning to TRBD1. CDR1 is MNHEY and CDR2 is SVGEGT in the germline V gene. The CDR3 runs to 16 residues. The V segment lost 7 bases and the J segment 7 bases; nucleotides outside the gene matches: 16. As DNA, the CDR3 is TGTGCCAGCACCGCCGCGAGGGAGGGGGCAGGGCAGCCCCAGCATTTT. Translation gives CASTAAREGAGQPQHF.